This paragraph covers one TCR beta chain sequence. Its antigen remains unidentified. This specimen comes from a study of cytomegalovirus exposure and HLA in healthy donors. 60 Vbeta and 13 Jbeta primers were used in PCR. Clones were sequenced by immunoSEQ multiplex PCR, and TCRdb holds only the in-frame ones, with some missing. The table lists 150,000 to 200,000 clones, around 82% of them singletons. CDR1 is SGHTS and CDR2 is YDEGEE in the germline V gene. Deletions cut 9 bases from V and 6 bases from J, with 17 bases between. The length of the CDR3 is 13 residues. General study points: In vitro assays verified that three CMV-associated chains recognized CMV antigens specifically.

The origin of this receptor is a man aged 40-55 years in good health and CMV-seronegative. V is TRBV5-8 and J is TRBJ2-3, with D tentatively TRBD1 (6 bases). The material sequenced was PBMCs. CDR3 DNA: TGTGCCACAGGGGCGAAGGGGTCCGATACGCAGTATTTT. Its translation is CATGAKGSDTQYF.